These T cell receptor beta chains were read from a single sample in a study of blood T cell repertoires in COVID-19. Here immunoSEQ multiplex PCR was the method, and the copy in TCRdb shows in-frame clones only, minus some. This repertoire shows some 33,000 clones, roughly nine tenths found once; its top ten account for about 4.9%. The material sequenced was peripheral blood. Receptor source: a human donor in a cohort sampled during active COVID-19. The CDR3 runs from the conserved cysteine through the conserved F or W. The order of the fields is J gene, V gene, CDR3 protein.

>TRBJ1-1|TRBV9
CASSVALDSPKAFF
>TRBJ2-1|TRBV7-2
CASRGLATYNEQFF
>TRBJ2-4|TRBV7-9
CASSDQTGSIQYF
>TRBJ1-5|TRBV2
CASSEIAGSNQPQHF
>TRBJ1-1|TRBV9
CASSVSSRGTEAFF
>TRBJ1-2|TRBV11-3
CASSLLGEDGYTF
>TRBJ2-1|TRBV27
CATSPGGLGPSGFF
>TRBJ1-1|TRBV5-1
CASSLGQGATEAFF
>TRBJ2-1|TRBV6-2/TRBV6-3
CASSPGLHSYNEQFF
>TRBJ1-2|TRBV4-2
CASSPGQGYGDTF